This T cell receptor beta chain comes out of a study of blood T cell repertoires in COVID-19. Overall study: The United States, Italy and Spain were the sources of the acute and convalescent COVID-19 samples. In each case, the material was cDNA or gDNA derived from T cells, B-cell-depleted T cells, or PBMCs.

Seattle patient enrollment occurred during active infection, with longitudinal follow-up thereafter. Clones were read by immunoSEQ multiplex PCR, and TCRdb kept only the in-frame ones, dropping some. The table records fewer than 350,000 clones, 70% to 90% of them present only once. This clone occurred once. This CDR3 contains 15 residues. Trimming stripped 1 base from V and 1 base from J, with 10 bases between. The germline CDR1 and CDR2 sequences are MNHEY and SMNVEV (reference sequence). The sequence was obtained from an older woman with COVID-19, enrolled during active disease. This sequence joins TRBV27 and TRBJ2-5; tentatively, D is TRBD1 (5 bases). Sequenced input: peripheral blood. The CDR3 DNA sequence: TGTGCCAGCAGTTTATGGGGCGTCCCCCAAGAGACCCAGTACTTC. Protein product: CASSLWGVPQETQYF.